One and the same sample provided the 13 T cell receptor beta chains below, sequenced in a study of cytomegalovirus exposure and HLA in healthy donors. Assay: immunoSEQ multiplex PCR; the TCRdb copy retains only in-frame clones and omits some. The table lists about 88,000 clones, 84% of them singletons. The source material was PBMCs. The receptor source for this set is a young woman in good health and CMV-seropositive.

The V gene is TRBV28, the J gene TRBJ2-5, with a possible D match to TRBD1 (7 bases). Germline CDR1 MDHEN, CDR2 SYDVKM. This CDR3 is built from 14 residues. Trimming took 8 bases from V and 5 from J, leaving 18 bases between them. CDR3 DNA sequence: TGTGCCAGCGGCGGGACAGCCGCCGGGGAGACCCAGTACTTC. This gives the protein CASGGTAAGETQYF.

This chain links TRBV19 with TRBJ1-1; D gene unclear. V dropped 7 bases and J dropped 4 bases, with 13 bases sitting between them. This CDR3 comprises 13 residues. Germline loops: CDR1 LNHDA, CDR2 SQIVND (reference sequence). The CDR3 spells CASTSGWATEAFF. The CDR3 nucleotides are TGTGCCAGTACCTCGGGGTGGGCCACTGAAGCTTTCTTT.

This clone was detected once. The V call is TRBV28, the J call TRBJ2-7; 7 bases line up with TRBD1. Germline assignment: CDR1 MDHEN and CDR2 SYDVKM. The ends lost 7 bases at V and 3 bases at J; junction bases unmatched: 12. This CDR3 comprises 15 residues. The CDR3 DNA follows: TGTGCCAGCAAAGGTCGGGAAGGGGGCGGCTACGAGCAGTACTTC. Protein sequence: CASKGREGGGYEQYF.

This clone appeared a few times. The V call is TRBV9, the J call TRBJ2-7; 8 positions match TRBD1. V shed 3 bases, J shed 3 bases, and the junction held 5 bases outside the gene matches. The length of the CDR3 is 14 residues. The germline V gene encodes CDR1 SGDLS and CDR2 YYNGEE. CDR3 bases: TGTGCCAGCAGCGAGGGACAGGCCAACTACGAGCAGTACTTC. It yields the protein CASSEGQANYEQYF.

The CDR3 nucleotides are TGCGCCAGCGAGTTCTCAGGGCTACTAGCGGGGGGGGACCTCGATGAGCAGTTCTTC. Amino acids: CASEFSGLLAGGDLDEQFF. The V call is TRBV4-3, the J call TRBJ2-1; 13 bases agree with TRBD2. The CDR3 has 19 residues. V lost 8 bases and J lost 8; bases outside the gene matches: 21. Germline loops: CDR1 LGHNA, CDR2 YSLEER.

The genes are TRBV6-1 and TRBJ2-1; 10 bases map to TRBD2. J was trimmed by 3 bases and V by 1 base; bases with no gene match: 0. The CDR3 runs to 15 residues. In germline, CDR1 is MNHNS, CDR2 SASEGT. The CDR3: CASSEGTSGYNEQFF. Here the CDR3 DNA reads TGTGCCAGCAGTGAAGGGACTAGCGGCTACAATGAGCAGTTCTTC.

This clone was picked up a small number of times. The CDR3 DNA reads TGCGCCAGCAGTGAACCCAGGGATATCGCAGATACGCAGTATTTT. This gives the protein CASSEPRDIADTQYF. V is TRBV10-2 and J is TRBJ2-3; TRBD1 might be the D (5 bases). Between the trimmed V and J ends, which lost 3 bases and 4 bases, there was a span of 14 bases. Germline lookup yields CDR1 WSHSY and CDR2 SAAADI. The CDR3 spans 15 residues.

The V call is TRBV19, the J call TRBJ1-1; a possible D gene is TRBD1 (6 bases). Per the germline V gene, CDR1 is LNHDA and CDR2 is SQIVND (reference sequence). This CDR3 has 14 amino acids. Trimming left V 10 bases short and J 6 bases short, with 21 bases between. The CDR3 bases are TGTGCCATCGCGCCGGGGCAGGGGCTCCCTGAAGCTTTCTTT. It specifies CAIAPGQGLPEAFF.

V is TRBV30 and J is TRBJ2-5; D is ambiguous. Germline CDR1 and CDR2: GTSNPN and SVGIG (reference sequence). There are 14 residues in the CDR3. Between the trimmed V and J ends, which lost 2 bases and 5 bases, there was a span of 15 bases. CDR3 region: CAWSRNSAGETQYF. The CDR3 region has the DNA TGTGCCTGGAGTAGGAACTCGGCCGGGGAGACCCAGTACTTC.

This chain connects TRBV25-1 to TRBJ1-4; 8 positions agree with TRBD1. The germline gives CDR1 MGHDK, CDR2 SYGVNS. The CDR3 loop spans 14 amino acids. V lost 6 bases to trimming and J lost 6 bases; unmatched junction nucleotides: 6. CDR3 sequence: CASSSQTGDEKLFF. The CDR3 DNA reads TGTGCCAGCAGCTCTCAGACAGGGGATGAAAAACTGTTTTTT.

V is TRBV6-5 and J is TRBJ2-3, with D tentatively TRBD1 (6 bases). V was trimmed by 4 bases and J by 0 bases, leaving 11 bases between them. The CDR3 loop spans 15 amino acids. Looked up from germline, CDR1 is MNHEY and CDR2 is SVGAGI. The DNA of the CDR3 is TGTGCCAGCAGTTTACAGGGAAGAAGCACAGATACGCAGTATTTT. It codes for CASSLQGRSTDTQYF.

This clone turned up a few times. At one end the junction does not follow the germline gene, possibly because of a read error. This CDR3 reads CASSLEEGRF. The CDR3 coding sequence is TGTGCCAGCAGCTTAGAAGAGGGTAGATTT. This chain joins TRBV7-9 and TRBJ1-1, with no clear D. CDR3 size: 10 residues. The germline gives CDR1 SEHNR, CDR2 FQNEAQ (reference sequence).

This clone is a singleton in its sample. V gene TRBV28 combines with J gene TRBJ1-2; 10 bases fit TRBD1. Germline V lookup: CDR1 MDHEN, CDR2 SYDVKM. V trimming: 1 base; J trimming: 6 bases; junction bases outside the gene matches: 2. This CDR3 is built from 14 residues. The CDR3 here is CASSLFGTGDGYTF. The CDR3 DNA reads TGTGCCAGCAGTTTATTCGGGACAGGGGATGGCTACACCTTC.